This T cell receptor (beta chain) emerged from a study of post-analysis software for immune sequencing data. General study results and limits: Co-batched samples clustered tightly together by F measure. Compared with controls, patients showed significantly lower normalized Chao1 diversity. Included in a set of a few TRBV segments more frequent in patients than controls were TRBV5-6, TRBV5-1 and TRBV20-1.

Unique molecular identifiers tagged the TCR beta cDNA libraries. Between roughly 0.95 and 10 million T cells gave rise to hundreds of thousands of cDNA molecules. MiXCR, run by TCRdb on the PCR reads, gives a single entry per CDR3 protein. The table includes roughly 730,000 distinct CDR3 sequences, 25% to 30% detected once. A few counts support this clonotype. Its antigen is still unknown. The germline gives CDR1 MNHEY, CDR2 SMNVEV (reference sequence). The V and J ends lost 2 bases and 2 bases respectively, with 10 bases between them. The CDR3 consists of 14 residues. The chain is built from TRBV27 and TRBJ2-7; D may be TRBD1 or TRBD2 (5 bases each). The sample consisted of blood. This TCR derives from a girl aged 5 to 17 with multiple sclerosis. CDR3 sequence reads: CASSLLGTPYEQYF. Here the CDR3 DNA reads TGTGCCAGCAGTTTACTCGGGACCCCCTACGAGCAGTACTTC.